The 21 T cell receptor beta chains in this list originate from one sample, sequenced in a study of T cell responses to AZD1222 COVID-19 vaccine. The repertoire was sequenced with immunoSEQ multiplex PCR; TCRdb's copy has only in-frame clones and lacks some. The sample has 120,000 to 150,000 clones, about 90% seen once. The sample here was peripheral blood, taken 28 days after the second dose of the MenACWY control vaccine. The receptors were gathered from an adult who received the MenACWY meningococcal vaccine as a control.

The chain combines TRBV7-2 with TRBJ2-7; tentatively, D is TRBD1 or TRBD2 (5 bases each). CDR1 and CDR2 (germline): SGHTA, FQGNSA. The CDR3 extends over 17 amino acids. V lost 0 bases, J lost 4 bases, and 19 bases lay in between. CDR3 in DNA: TGTGCCAGCAGCTTAGCCGGGGTAGGGACGAAGGGATACGAGCAGTACTTC. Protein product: CASSLAGVGTKGYEQYF. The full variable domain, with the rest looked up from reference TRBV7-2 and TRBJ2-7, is GAGVSQSPSNKVTEKGKDVELRCDPISGHTALYWYRQSLGQGLEFLIYFQGNSAPDKSGLPSDRFSAERTGGSVSTLTIQRTQQEDSAVYLCASSLAGVGTKGYEQYFGPGTRLTVT.

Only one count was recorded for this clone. The chain's CDR3 is CASSPDNTEAFF. CDR3 DNA sequence: TGTGCCAGCTCACCAGATAACACTGAAGCTTTCTTT. J is TRBJ1-1 and V is TRBV18; unclear D gene. V lost 2 bases, J lost 2 bases, and 3 bases lay in between. Germline-derived CDR1 and CDR2 are KGHSH and LQKENI. This CDR3 comprises 12 residues. The full variable domain, in which reference TRBV18 and TRBJ1-1 provide the parts outside the CDR3, is NAGVMQNPRHLVRRRGQEARLRCSPMKGHSHVYWYRQLPEEGLKFMVYLQKENIIDESGMPKERFSAEFPKEGPSILRIQQVVRGDSAAYFCASSPDNTEAFFGQGTRLTVV.

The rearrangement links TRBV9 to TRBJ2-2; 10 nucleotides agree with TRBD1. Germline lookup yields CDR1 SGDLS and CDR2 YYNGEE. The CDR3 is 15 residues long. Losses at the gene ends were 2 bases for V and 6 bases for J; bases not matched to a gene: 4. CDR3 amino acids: CASSVRDRGAGELFF. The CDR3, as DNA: TGTGCCAGCAGCGTCCGGGACAGGGGCGCCGGGGAGCTGTTTTTT.

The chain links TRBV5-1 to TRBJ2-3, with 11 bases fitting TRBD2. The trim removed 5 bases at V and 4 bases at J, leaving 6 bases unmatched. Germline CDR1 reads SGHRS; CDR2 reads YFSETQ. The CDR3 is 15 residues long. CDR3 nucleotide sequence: TGCGCCAGCAGGGTAGCGGGGGGGCTTGCAGATACGCAGTATTTT. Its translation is CASRVAGGLADTQYF.

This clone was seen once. CDR3 amino acids: CASSSSGGPSTDTQYF. DNA for the CDR3: TGTGCCAGCAGCTCCTCCGGGGGCCCTAGCACAGATACGCAGTATTTT. V and J are TRBV7-9 and TRBJ2-3, with D perhaps TRBD1 or TRBD2 (6 bases each). The ends were cut back, 4 bases at V and 0 bases at J, with 14 bases in the middle. Germline loops: CDR1 SEHNR, CDR2 FQNEAQ (reference sequence). The CDR3 has 16 residues.

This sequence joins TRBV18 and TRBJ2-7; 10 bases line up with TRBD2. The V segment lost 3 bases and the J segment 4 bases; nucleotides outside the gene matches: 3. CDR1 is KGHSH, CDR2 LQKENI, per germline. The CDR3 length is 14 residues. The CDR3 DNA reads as TGTGCCAGCTCACCCCCTAGCGGGAGATACGAGCAGTACTTC. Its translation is CASSPPSGRYEQYF.

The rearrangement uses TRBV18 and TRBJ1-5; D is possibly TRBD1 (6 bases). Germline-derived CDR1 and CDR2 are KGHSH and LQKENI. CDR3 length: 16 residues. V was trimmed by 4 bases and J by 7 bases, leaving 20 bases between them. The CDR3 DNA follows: TGTGCCAGCTCACTCGGCACCGGGACAAGGAGGCAGCCCCAGCATTTT. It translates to CASSLGTGTRRQPQHF. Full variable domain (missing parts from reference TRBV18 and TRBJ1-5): NAGVMQNPRHLVRRRGQEARLRCSPMKGHSHVYWYRQLPEEGLKFMVYLQKENIIDESGMPKERFSAEFPKEGPSILRIQQVVRGDSAAYFCASSLGTGTRRQPQHFGDGTRLSIL.

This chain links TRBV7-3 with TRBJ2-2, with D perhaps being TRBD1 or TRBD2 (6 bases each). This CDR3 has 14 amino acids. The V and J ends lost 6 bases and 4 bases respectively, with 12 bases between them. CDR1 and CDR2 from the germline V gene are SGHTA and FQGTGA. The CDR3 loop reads CASRSEGGTGELFF. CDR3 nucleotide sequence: TGTGCCAGCAGGTCGGAGGGGGGCACCGGGGAGCTGTTTTTT.

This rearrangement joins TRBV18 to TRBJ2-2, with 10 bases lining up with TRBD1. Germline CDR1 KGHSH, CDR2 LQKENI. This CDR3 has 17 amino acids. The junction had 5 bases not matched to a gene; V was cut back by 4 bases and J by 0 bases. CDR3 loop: CASSLRQGAANTGELFF. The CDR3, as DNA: TGTGCCAGCTCACTCCGACAGGGGGCAGCGAACACCGGGGAGCTGTTTTTT.

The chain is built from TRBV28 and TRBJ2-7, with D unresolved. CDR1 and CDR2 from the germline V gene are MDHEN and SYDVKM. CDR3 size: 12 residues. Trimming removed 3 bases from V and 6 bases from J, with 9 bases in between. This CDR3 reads CASSFVWGEQYF. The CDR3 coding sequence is TGTGCCAGCAGTTTCGTTTGGGGCGAGCAGTACTTC.

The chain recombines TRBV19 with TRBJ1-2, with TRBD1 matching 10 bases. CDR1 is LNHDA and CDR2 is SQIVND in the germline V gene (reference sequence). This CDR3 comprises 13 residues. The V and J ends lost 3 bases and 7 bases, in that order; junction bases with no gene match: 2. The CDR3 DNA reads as TGTGCCAGTAGTATGGGGACAGGGGCTGGCTACACCTTC. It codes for CASSMGTGAGYTF. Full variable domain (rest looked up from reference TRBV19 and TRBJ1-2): DGGITQSPKYLFRKEGQNVTLSCEQNLNHDAMYWYRQDPGQGLRLIYYSQIVNDFQKGDIAEGYSVSREKKESFPLTVTSAQKNPTAFYLCASSMGTGAGYTFGSGTRLTVV.

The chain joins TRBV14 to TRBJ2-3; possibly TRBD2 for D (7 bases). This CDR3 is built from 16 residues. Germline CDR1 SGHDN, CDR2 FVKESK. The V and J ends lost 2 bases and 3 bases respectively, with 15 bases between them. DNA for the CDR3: TGTGCCAGCAGCCAACTATGGGGGGGGCCTACAGATACGCAGTATTTT. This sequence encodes CASSQLWGGPTDTQYF.

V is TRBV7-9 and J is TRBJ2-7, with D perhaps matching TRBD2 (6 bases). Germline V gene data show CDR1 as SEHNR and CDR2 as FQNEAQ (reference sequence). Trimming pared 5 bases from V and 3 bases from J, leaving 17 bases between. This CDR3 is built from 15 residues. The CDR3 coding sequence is TGTGCCAGCAGCCCTGTGGAGGGTTTCATCTACGAGCAGTACTTC. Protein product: CASSPVEGFIYEQYF.

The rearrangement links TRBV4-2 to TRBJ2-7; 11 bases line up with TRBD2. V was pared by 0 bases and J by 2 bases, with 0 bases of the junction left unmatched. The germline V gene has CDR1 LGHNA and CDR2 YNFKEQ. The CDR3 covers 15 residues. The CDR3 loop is CASSQELAGAYEQYF. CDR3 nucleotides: TGTGCCAGCAGCCAAGAACTAGCGGGGGCCTACGAGCAGTACTTC.

Here the CDR3 reads CASSLVGVGRSDEQYF. The CDR3 nucleotides are TGTGCCAGCAGCTTAGTCGGAGTAGGTCGGTCCGACGAGCAGTACTTC. This rearrangement joins TRBV7-6 to TRBJ2-7; D not resolved. The CDR3 length is 16 residues. The germline V gene encodes CDR1 SGHVS and CDR2 FNYEAQ. V lost 1 base and J lost 5, with 18 bases in between.

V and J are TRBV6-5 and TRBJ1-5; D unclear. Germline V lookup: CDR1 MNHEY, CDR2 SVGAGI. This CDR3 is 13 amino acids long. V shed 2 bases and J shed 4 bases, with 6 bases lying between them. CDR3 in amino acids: CASSYRRNQPQHF. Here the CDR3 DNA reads TGTGCCAGCAGTTACCGCCGGAATCAGCCCCAGCATTTT.

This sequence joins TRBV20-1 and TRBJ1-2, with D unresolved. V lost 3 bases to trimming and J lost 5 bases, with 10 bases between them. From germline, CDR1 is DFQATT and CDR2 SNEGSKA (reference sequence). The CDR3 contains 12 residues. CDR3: CSASPSTYGYTF. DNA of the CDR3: TGCAGTGCTAGTCCGAGTACTTATGGCTACACCTTC.

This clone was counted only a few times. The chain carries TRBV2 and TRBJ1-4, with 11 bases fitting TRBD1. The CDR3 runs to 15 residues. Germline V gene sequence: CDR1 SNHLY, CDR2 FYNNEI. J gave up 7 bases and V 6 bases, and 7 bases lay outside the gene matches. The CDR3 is CASSITGTGGEKLFF. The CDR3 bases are TGTGCCAGCAGCATAACCGGGACAGGGGGTGAAAAACTGTTTTTT.

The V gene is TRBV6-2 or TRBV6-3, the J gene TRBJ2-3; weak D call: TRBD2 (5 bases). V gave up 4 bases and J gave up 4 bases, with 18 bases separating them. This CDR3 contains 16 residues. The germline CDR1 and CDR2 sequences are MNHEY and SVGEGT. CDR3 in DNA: TGTGCCAGCAGTTCGGCCTTAGGCGGGTGGGCAGATACGCAGTATTTT. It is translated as CASSSALGGWADTQYF.

For the CDR3, the DNA is TGTGCCAGCAGCTCAACCGGGACAGGGGCCACCGGGGAGCTGTTTTTT. It translates to CASSSTGTGATGELFF. V is TRBV7-7 and J is TRBJ2-2; 10 bases align to TRBD1. The germline V gene has CDR1 SSHAT and CDR2 FNYEAQ (reference sequence). This CDR3 is built from 16 residues. V dropped 4 bases and J dropped 4; count of bases not matched to a gene: 6.

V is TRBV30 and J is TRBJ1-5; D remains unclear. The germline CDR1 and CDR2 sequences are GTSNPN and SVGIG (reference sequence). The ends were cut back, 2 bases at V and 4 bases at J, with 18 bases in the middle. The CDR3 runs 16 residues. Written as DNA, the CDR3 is TGTGCCTGGAGTCCGGATTGGGCCAGCCAGAATCAGCCCCAGCATTTT. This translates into CAWSPDWASQNQPQHF.